One and the same sample provided the 2 T cell receptor beta chains below, sequenced in a study of T-cell memory formation after mild COVID-19. TCRdb itself ran the 5' RACE reads through MiXCR, one entry per CDR3 protein. The data show roughly 120,000 distinct CDR3 sequences, about 20% seen once. Material: PBMCs or a T cell subset sorted from them (not recorded which). The receptors stem from a man younger than 35 who had mild COVID-19 (a few samples of this study predate the infection). Cell type and time point are not known.

This clonotype was seen a few times. V and J are TRBV5-1 and TRBJ2-2; TRBD1 matches at 9 bases. Germline trimming cut 4 bases from V and 6 bases from J; bases unmatched to any gene: 7. CDR1 SGHRS and CDR2 YFSETQ come from the germline V gene. The CDR3 loop spans 15 amino acids. The CDR3 DNA reads as TGCGCCAGCAGCCAACCGGGACAGGGTGCCGGGGAGCTGTTTTTT. This codes for CASSQPGQGAGELFF.

This chain links TRBV10-3 with TRBJ2-1; D might be TRBD1 (6 bases). Germline V gene data show CDR1 as ENHRY and CDR2 as SYGVKD. The CDR3 is 16 residues long. Trimming removed 0 bases from V and 1 base from J, with 10 bases in between. The CDR3 DNA is TGTGCCATCAGTGAGTCTTTTGGGACATCCTACAATGAGCAGTTCTTC. Its protein product is CAISESFGTSYNEQFF.